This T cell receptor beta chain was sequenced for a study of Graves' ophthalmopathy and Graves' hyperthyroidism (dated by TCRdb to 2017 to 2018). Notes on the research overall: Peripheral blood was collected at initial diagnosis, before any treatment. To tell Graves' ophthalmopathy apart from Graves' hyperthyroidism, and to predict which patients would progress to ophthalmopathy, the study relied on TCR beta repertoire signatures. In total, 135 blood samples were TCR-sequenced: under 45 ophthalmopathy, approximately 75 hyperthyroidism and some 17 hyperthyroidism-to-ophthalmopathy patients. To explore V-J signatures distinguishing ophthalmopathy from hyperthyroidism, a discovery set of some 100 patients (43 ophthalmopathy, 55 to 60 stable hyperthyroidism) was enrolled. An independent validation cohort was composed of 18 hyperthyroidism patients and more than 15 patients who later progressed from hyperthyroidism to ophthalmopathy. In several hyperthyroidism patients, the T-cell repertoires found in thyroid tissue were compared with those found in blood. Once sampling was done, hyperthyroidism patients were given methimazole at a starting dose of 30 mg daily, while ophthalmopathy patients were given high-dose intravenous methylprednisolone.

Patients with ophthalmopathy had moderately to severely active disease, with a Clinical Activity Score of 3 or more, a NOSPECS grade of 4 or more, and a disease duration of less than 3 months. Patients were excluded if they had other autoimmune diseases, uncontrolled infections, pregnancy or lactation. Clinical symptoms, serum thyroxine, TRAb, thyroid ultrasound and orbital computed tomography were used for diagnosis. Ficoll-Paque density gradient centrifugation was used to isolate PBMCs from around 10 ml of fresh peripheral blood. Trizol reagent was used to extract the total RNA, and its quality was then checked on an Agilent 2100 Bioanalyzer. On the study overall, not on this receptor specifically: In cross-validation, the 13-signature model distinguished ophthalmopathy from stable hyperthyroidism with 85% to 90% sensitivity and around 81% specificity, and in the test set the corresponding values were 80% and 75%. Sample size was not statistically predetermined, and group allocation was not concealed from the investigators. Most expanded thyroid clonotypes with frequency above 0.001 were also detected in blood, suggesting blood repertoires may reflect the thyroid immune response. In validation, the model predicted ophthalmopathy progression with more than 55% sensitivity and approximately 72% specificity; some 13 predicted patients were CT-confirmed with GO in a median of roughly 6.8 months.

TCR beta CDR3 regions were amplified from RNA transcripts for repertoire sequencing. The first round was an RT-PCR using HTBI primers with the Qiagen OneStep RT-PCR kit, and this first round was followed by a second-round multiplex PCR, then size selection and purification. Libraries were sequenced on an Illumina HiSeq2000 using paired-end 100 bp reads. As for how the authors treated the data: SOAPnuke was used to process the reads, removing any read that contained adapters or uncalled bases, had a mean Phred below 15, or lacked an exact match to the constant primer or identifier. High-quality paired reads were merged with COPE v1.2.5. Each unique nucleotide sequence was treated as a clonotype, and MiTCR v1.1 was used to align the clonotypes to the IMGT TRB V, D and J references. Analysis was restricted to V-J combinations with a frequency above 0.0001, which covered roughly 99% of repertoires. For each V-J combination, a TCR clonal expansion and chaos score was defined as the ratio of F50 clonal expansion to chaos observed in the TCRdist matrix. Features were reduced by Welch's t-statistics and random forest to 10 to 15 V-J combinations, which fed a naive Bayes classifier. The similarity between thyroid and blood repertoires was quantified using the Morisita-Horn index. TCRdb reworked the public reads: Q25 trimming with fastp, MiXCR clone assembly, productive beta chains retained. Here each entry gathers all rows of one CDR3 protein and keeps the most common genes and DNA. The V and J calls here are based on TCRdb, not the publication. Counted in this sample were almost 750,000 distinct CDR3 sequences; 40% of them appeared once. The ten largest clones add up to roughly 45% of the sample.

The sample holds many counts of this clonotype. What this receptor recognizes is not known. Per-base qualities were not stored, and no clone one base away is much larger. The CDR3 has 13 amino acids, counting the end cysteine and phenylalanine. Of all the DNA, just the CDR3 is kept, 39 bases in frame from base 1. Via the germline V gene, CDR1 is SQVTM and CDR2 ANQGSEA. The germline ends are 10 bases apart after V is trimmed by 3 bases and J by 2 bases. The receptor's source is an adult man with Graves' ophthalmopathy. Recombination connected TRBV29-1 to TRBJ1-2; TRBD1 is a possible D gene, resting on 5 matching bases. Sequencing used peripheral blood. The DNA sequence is TGCAGCGTTGAGCACCGGGGGAACTATGGCTACACCTTC. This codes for CSVEHRGNYGYTF. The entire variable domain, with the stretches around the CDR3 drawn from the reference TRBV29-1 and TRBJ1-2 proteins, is SAVISQKPSRDICQRGTSLTIQCQVDSQVTMMFWYRQQPGQSLTLIATANQGSEATYESGFVIDKFPISRPNLTFSTLTVSNMSPEDSSIYLCSVEHRGNYGYTFGSGTRLTVV.